This T cell receptor (beta chain) was captured in a study of blood T cell repertoires in COVID-19. Whole-study context: COVID-19 samples collected from the United States, Italy and Spain covered acute and convalescent phases. T cells, B-cell-depleted T cells, or PBMCs supplied cDNA or gDNA.

As regards this clone: The junction differs from germline at one of its ends, possibly a read error.

Per the study methods: Nucleated cell counts were estimated from reference gene primer amplification. Assay: immunoSEQ multiplex PCR; the TCRdb copy retains only in-frame clones and omits some. That table furnishes V, J and clone size, whereas the DNA furnished D and trimming. The sample has about 260,000 clones; approximately 81% are singletons. This clonotype was obtained from a man aged 60 to 75 with acute or convalescent COVID-19. Material: peripheral blood.

Here the CDR3 reads CASRLALQVEKLFF. The DNA of the CDR3 is TGCGCCAGCCGCTTAGCCCTCCAGGTCGAAAAACTGTTTTTT. This rearrangement joins TRBV5-1 to TRBJ1-4; D call uncertain. The V gene's germline CDR1 is SGHRS and CDR2 YFSETQ. The CDR3 extends over 14 amino acids.